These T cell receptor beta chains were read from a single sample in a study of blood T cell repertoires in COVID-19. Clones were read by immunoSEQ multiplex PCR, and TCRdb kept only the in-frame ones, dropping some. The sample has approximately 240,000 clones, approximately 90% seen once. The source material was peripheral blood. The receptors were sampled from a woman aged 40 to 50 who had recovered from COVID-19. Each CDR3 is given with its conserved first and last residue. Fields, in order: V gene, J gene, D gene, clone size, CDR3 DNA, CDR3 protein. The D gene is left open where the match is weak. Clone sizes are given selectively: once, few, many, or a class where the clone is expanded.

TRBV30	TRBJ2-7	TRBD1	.	TGTGCCTGGGAGCCCTACGGGACAGGGGACGAGCAGTACTTC	CAWEPYGTGDEQYF
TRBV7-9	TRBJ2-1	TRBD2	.	TGTGCCAGCAGTTTGCCTAGCGGGAGTTCCTACAATGAGCAGTTCTTC	CASSLPSGSSYNEQFF
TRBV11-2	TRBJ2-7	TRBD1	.	TGTGCCAGCAGCCGAAACAGGGGGCGCGAGTACGAGCAGTACTTC	CASSRNRGREYEQYF
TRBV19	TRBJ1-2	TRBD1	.	TGTGCCAGTAGTGTGACAGGGGCTTCCAGGTATGGCTACACCTTC	CASSVTGASRYGYTF
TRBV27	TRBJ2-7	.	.	TGTGCCAGCAGTTTAATGGTGATGGAGGCTACGAAACGGTCCGAGCAGTACTTC	CASSLMVMEATKRSEQYF
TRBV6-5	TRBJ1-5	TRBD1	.	TGTGCCAGCCACCTTCAGGGGGGAGGCCCCCAGCATTTT	CASHLQGGGPQHF
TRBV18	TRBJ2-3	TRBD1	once	TGTGCCAGCTCCGAGGGGGCTAGCACAGATACGCAGTATTTT	CASSEGASTDTQYF
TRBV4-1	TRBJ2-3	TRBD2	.	TGCGCCAGCAGCCTATCTCCAGCGGGAGCGGTGACAGATACGCAGTATTTT	CASSLSPAGAVTDTQYF
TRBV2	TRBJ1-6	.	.	TGTGCCAGCAGGCCGGGGGGGGGAGATTCACCCCTCCACTTT	CASRPGGGDSPLHF
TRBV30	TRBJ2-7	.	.	TGTGCCTGGAGTGTAGGGGCCAACGACTTTGCCTACGAGCAGTACTTC	CAWSVGANDFAYEQYF
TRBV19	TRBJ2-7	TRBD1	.	TGTGCCAGTAGTATTAGACAGGGGGTGACCTACGAGCAGTACTTC	CASSIRQGVTYEQYF
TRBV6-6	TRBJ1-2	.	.	TGTGCCAGCCACAAGGGGGGGAACTATGGCTACACCTTC	CASHKGGNYGYTF
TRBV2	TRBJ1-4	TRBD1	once	TGTGCCAGCAGGCAGGGACAGGGAGGTGAAAAACTGTTTTTT	CASRQGQGGEKLFF
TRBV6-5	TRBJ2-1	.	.	TGTGCCAGCGGACCCCGCGGGTGGGAGCAGTTCTTC	CASGPRGWEQFF
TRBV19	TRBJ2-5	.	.	TGTGCCAGTAGTAACAGGATATGGGAGACCCAGTACTTC	CASSNRIWETQYF
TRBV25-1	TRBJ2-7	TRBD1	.	TGTGCCAGCAGGGGGACAGGGGAGGGGACCTACGAGCAGTACTTC	CASRGTGEGTYEQYF
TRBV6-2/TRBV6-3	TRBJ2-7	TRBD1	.	TGTGCCAGCAGTTACCCCACGACAGGGACCCCCTACGAGCAGTACTTC	CASSYPTTGTPYEQYF
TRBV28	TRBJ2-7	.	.	TGTGCCAGCAGGGGTTTCCGGGAGCCAGTCGCCTACGAGCAGTACTTC	CASRGFREPVAYEQYF
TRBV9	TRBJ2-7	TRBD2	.	TGTGCCAGCAGCGTATTGGGGACTACCTACGAGCAGTACTTC	CASSVLGTTYEQYF
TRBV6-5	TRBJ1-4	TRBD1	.	TGTGCCAGCAGGACCGGGACAGGGGATGAAAAACTGTTTTTT	CASRTGTGDEKLFF
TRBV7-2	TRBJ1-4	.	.	TGTGCCAGCAGCTTAGAGGCAGGGGTGCGGGAAAAACTGTTTTTT	CASSLEAGVREKLFF
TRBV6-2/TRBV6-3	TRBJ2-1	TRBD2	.	TGTGCCAGCAGTTACGTGACTAGCGCCCATGCGAATGAGCAGTTCTTC	CASSYVTSAHANEQFF
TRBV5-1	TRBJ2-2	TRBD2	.	TGCGCCAGCAGCCCAACTAGCGGGAACACCGGGGAGCTGTTTTTT	CASSPTSGNTGELFF
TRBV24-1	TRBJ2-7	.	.	TGTGCCACCAGTGACCGTCACACCGGGGTCGGGGAGCAGTACTTC	CATSDRHTGVGEQYF
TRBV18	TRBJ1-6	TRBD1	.	TGTGCCAGCTCAATCGGGACAGGTGCGGATAATTCACCCCTCCACTTT	CASSIGTGADNSPLHF
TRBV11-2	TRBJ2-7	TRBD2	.	TGTGCCAGCAGCCACCGGCCGTCTAGCGGGGGCTCTACCTACGAGCAGTACTTC	CASSHRPSSGGSTYEQYF
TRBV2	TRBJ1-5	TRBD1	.	TGTGCCAGCAGTTCCGGGACAGTCCATAGCAATCAGCCCCAGCATTTT	CASSSGTVHSNQPQHF
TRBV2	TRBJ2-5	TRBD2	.	TGTGCCAGCAAAGAGCGGGGGGGAACCCAAGAGACCCAGTACTTC	CASKERGGTQETQYF
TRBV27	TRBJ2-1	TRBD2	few	TGTGCCAGCAGTCCCCGGGGGGGGCAAAGAAATGAGCAGTTCTTC	CASSPRGGQRNEQFF
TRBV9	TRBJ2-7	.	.	TGTGCCAGCAGCGTAGAAACAGGGTCAACCTACGAGCAGTACTTC	CASSVETGSTYEQYF
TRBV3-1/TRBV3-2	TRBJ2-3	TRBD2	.	TGTGCCAGCAGCCGAGCGGGGCGCACAGATACGCAGTATTTT	CASSRAGRTDTQYF
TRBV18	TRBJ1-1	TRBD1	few	TGTGCCAGCTCACTGGGTAGTGGGACAGGGAAAGAAGCTTTCTTT	CASSLGSGTGKEAFF